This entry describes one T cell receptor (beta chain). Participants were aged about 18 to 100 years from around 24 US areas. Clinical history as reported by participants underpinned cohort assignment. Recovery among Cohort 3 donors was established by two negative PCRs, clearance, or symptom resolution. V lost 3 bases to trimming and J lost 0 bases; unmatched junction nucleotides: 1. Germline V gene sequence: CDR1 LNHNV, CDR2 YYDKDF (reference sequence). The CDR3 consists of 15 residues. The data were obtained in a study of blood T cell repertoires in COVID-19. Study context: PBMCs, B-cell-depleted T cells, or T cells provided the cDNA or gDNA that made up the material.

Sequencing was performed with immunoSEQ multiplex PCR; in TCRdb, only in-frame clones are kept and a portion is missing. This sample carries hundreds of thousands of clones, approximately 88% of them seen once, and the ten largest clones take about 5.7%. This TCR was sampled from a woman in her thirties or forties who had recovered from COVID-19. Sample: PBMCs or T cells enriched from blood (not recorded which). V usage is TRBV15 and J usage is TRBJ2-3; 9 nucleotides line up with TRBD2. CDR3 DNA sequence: TGTGCCACCAGCAGGACTAGCGGTAGCACAGATACGCAGTATTTT. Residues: CATSRTSGSTDTQYF.